This T cell receptor beta chain was found in a study of Graves' ophthalmopathy and Graves' hyperthyroidism. Using RNA transcripts, the TCR beta CDR3 regions were amplified. HTBI primers primed a first-round RT-PCR, and a second-round multiplex PCR followed. TCRdb fed the multiplex PCR reads into MiXCR, producing one record per CDR3 protein. Of about 150,000 distinct CDR3 sequences listed, around two fifths are singletons. General study points: A roughly 81% specificity and 87.88% sensitivity were achieved by a 13-signature model that separated ophthalmopathy from stable hyperthyroidism.

Germline CDR1 and CDR2: KGHSH and LQKENI. The CDR3 has 14 residues. V trimming: 2 bases; J trimming: 2 bases; junction bases outside the gene matches: 3. Remarks on this clonotype: Its antigen is still unknown.

Specimen: peripheral blood. This sequence joins TRBV18 and TRBJ2-7; TRBD1 matches 7 bases. The TCR comes from a woman aged 40-49 years with Graves' ophthalmopathy. CDR3 residues: CASSPIGQAYEQYF. The CDR3 coding sequence is TGTGCCAGCTCACCAATCGGACAGGCCTACGAGCAGTACTTC.